This T cell receptor (beta chain) was observed in a study of T-cell memory formation after mild COVID-19. Study-level results: CD4+ contracting clones were mainly CM and EM; CD8+ ones, EMRA.

TCRdb used MiXCR to reprocess the 5' RACE reads, holding one entry per CDR3 protein. The sample shows around 470,000 distinct CDR3 sequences, 20% of them seen only once. With regard to this clonotype: The antigen is unknown.

The germline CDR1 and CDR2 sequences are DFQATT and SNEGSKA (reference sequence). Trimming removed 6 bases at V and 0 bases at J, with 12 bases between. This CDR3 contains 14 residues. Source material: PBMCs or a T cell subset sorted from them (not recorded which). The rearrangement uses TRBV20-1 and TRBJ2-1; D ambiguous. This receptor was obtained from an adult woman who had mild COVID-19 (a few samples of this study predate the infection). Cell type and time point are not known. The CDR3 bases are TGCAGTGCACGACGATGGAGCTCCTACAATGAGCAGTTCTTC. It is translated as CSARRWSSYNEQFF.